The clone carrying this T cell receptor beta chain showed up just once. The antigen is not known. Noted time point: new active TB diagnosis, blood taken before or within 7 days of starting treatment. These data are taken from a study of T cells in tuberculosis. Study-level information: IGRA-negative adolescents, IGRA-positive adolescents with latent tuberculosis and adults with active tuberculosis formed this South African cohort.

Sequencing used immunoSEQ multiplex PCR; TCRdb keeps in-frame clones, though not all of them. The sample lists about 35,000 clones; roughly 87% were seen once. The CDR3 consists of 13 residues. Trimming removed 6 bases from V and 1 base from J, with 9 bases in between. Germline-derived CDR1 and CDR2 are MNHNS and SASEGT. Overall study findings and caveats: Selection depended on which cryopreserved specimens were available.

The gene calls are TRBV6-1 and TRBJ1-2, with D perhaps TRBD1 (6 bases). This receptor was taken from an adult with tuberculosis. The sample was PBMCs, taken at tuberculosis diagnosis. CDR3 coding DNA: TGTGCCAGCAGGCTGGACAGTAACTATGGCTACACCTTC. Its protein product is CASRLDSNYGYTF.